Following are 9 T cell receptor beta chains from one sample sequenced in a study of technical replicates of blood from a handful of donors. Profiled with immunoSEQ multiplex PCR; TCRdb holds only in-frame clones, not every one. The sample includes over 55,000 clones, about 95% seen only once; the top ten take 3%. Sequencing was done on a sample of PBMCs. Receptor source: a human donor in good health. Some clones in this sample may be carry-over from other donors' samples.

The gene calls are TRBV11-3 and TRBJ2-7; perhaps TRBD2 as D (6 bases). CDR1 is SGHNT, CDR2 YENEEA, per germline. V dropped 2 bases and J dropped 12 bases, with 14 bases sitting between them. This CDR3 spans 12 amino acids. CDR3 DNA sequence: TGTGCCAGCAGCTTATCTGGCGGGACGAGGTACTTC. It codes for CASSLSGGTRYF.

This clone was seen a single time. V and J are TRBV6-1 and TRBJ2-7, with 9 bases aligning to TRBD2. Per the germline V gene, CDR1 is MNHNS and CDR2 is SASEGT. J was trimmed by 1 base and V by 9 bases; bases with no gene match: 4. The length of the CDR3 is 13 residues. CDR3 sequence (DNA): TGTGCCAGACCGGGACTAGCTTCCTACGAGCAGTACTTC. Protein sequence: CARPGLASYEQYF.

Here the CDR3 reads CASSPEGFGDEQFF. The DNA of the CDR3 is TGTGCCAGCTCACCCGAGGGATTTGGAGATGAGCAGTTCTTC. J is TRBJ2-1 and V is TRBV18; D is possibly TRBD2 (5 bases). The V end lost 3 bases, the J end lost 8 bases, and 14 bases lay between the germline ends. The germline V gene has CDR1 KGHSH and CDR2 LQKENI. This CDR3 region has 14 residues.

J is TRBJ2-1 and V is TRBV30; TRBD1 aligns across 8 bases. This CDR3 region has 12 residues. V shed 2 bases and J 14 bases; nucleotides not matched to a gene: 8. Germline V CDR1 and CDR2: GTSNPN, SVGIG (reference sequence). In nucleotides, the CDR3 is TGTGCCTGGAGTCCCCGGCAGGGGGCAAAGTTCTTC. This codes for CAWSPRQGAKFF.

The chain links TRBV5-6 to TRBJ2-1; 14 bases fit TRBD2. Per the germline V gene, CDR1 is SGHDT and CDR2 is YYEEEE. This CDR3 has 18 amino acids. The V gene end was trimmed by 4 bases and the J gene end by 1 base; junction bases not matched to a gene: 7. CDR3 region: CASSQTSGGANSYNEQFF. The CDR3 DNA follows: TGTGCCAGCAGCCAGACTAGCGGGGGGGCCAATTCCTACAATGAGCAGTTCTTC.

The chain has TRBV5-3 and TRBJ1-1, with D uncertain. TRBV5-3 is annotated as an ORF whose role is uncertain. Trimming took off 6 bases at V and 1 base at J, with 7 bases between the two ends. CDR3 size: 12 residues. The CDR3: CARTRENTEAFF. The CDR3 nucleotides are TGTGCCAGAACCCGGGAGAACACTGAAGCTTTCTTT.

The J gene is TRBJ2-7, the V gene TRBV4-2, with 9 positions matching TRBD1. V trimming: 0 bases; J trimming: 5 bases; junction bases outside the gene matches: 5. This CDR3 has 15 residues. The germline gives CDR1 LGHNA, CDR2 YNFKEQ. The CDR3 loop reads CASSQELGQGDEQYF. The CDR3 DNA is TGTGCCAGCAGCCAAGAGTTGGGACAGGGTGACGAGCAGTACTTC.

The V gene is TRBV19, the J gene TRBJ2-6, with 8 bases lining up with TRBD1. The V gene's germline CDR1 is LNHDA and CDR2 SQIVND (reference sequence). J lost 1 base, V lost 5 bases, and 10 bases had no gene match. This CDR3 contains 18 residues. This chain's CDR3 is CASSPLTGAPSGANVLTF. In DNA form, the CDR3 reads TGTGCCAGTAGTCCTCTGACAGGGGCCCCATCTGGGGCCAACGTCCTGACTTTC.

This chain's CDR3 is CASSMTSGGHNEQFF. DNA for the CDR3: TGTGCCAGCAGCATGACTAGCGGGGGACACAATGAGCAGTTCTTC. The rearrangement joins TRBV9 to TRBJ2-1, with TRBD2 matching over 12 bases. The V segment lost 4 bases and the J segment 5 bases; nucleotides outside the gene matches: 4. The germline V gene has CDR1 SGDLS and CDR2 YYNGEE. The CDR3 has 15 amino acids. The full variable domain, rest sourced from reference TRBV9 and TRBJ2-1, is DSGVTQTPKHLITATGQRVTLRCSPRSGDLSVYWYQQSLDQGLQFLIQYYNGEERAKGNILERFSAQQFPDLHSELNLSSLELGDSALYFCASSMTSGGHNEQFFGPGTRLTVL.